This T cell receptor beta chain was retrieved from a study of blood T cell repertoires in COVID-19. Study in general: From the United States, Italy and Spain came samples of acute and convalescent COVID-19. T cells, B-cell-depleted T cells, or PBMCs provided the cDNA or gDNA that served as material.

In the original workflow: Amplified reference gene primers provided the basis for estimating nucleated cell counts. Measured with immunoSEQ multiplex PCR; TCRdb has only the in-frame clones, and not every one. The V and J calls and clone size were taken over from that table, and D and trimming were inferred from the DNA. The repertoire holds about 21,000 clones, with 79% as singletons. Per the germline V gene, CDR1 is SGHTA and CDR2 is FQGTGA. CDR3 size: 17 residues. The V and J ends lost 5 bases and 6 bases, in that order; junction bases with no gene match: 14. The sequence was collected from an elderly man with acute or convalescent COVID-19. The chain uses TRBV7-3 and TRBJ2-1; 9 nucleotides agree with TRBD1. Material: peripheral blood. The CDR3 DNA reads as TGTGCCAGCAGCCCCGGGACAGGGCCGGCCCTTGGCAATGAGCAGTTCTTC. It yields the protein CASSPGTGPALGNEQFF.